This T cell receptor beta chain was recovered during a study of T cells after yellow fever vaccination. V lost 5 bases and J lost 6, with 7 bases in between. The CDR3 is 12 residues long. The 5'RACE template-switching step produced TCR cDNA and added a universal primer site and UMIs. TCRdb reprocessed the 5' RACE reads via MiXCR and lists one record per CDR3 protein. Of 360,000 or so distinct CDR3 sequences listed, more than 9% are singletons. Study-wide results and caveats: Some clonotypes were seen in both the CD4 and the CD8 compartments. These made up a small share and likely arose from convergent recombination. Researchers cautioned that FACS-sorted repertoires could harbor abundant clonotypes contaminating from the bulk population.

A remark on this clonotype: As yet, its antigen is unknown.

The receptor was isolated from a man aged 18-30 years who received the YFV17D yellow fever vaccine. This chain links TRBV12-3 or TRBV12-4 with TRBJ2-2, with D perhaps TRBD1 or TRBD2 (5 bases each). The sample was PBMCs, taken on the day of the first yellow fever vaccination. CDR3 coding DNA: TGTGCCAGCAGTATGGGGGCCGGGGAGCTGTTTTTT. Its translation is CASSMGAGELFF.